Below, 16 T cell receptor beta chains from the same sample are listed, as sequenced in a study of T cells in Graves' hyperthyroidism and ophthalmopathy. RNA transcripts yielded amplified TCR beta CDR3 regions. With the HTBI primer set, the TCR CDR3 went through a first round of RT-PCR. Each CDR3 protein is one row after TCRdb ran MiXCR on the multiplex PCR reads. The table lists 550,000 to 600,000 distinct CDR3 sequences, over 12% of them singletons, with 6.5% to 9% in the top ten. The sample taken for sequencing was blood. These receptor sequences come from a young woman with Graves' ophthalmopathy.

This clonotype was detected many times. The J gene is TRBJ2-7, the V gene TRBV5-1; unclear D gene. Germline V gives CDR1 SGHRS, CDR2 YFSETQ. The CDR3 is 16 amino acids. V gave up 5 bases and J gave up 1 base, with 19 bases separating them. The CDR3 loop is CASRSKPEYDSYEQYF. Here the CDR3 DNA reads TGCGCCAGCAGGAGTAAGCCCGAATACGATTCCTACGAGCAGTACTTC.

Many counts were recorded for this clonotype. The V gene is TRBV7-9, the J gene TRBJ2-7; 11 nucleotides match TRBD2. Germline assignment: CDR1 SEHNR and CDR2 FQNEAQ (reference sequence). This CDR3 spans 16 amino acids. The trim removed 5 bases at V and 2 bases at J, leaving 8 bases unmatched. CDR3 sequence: CASSTRGTSGTYEQYF. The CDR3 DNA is TGTGCCAGCAGCACTCGCGGGACTAGCGGAACCTACGAGCAGTACTTC.

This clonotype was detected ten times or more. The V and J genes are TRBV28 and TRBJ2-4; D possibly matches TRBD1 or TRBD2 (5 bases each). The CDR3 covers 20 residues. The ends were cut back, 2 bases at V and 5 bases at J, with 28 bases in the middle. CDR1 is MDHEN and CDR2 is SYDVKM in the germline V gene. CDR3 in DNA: TGTGCCAGCAGTTTAATGGGGACCCGGAGAGACCCGTATGGTCAAAACATTCAGTACTTC. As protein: CASSLMGTRRDPYGQNIQYF.

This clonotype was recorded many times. The CDR3 DNA reads TGCGCCAGCAGCCAAGATCGGACAGATACGCAGTATTTT. Protein product: CASSQDRTDTQYF. The rearrangement links TRBV4-3 to TRBJ2-3, with D hard to call. The CDR3 is made up of 13 amino acids. Germline values: CDR1 LGHNA, CDR2 YSLEER. V lost 0 bases, J lost 3 bases, and 4 bases lay in between.

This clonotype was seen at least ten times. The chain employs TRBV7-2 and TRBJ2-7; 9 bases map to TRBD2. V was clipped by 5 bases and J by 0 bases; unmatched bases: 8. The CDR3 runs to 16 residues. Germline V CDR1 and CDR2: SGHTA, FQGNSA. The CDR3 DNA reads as TGTGCCAGCAGCAGCAGACTAGCGGATAGCTCCTACGAGCAGTACTTC. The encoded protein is CASSSRLADSSYEQYF. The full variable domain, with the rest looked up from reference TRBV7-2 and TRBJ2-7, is GAGVSQSPSNKVTEKGKDVELRCDPISGHTALYWYRQSLGQGLEFLIYFQGNSAPDKSGLPSDRFSAERTGGSVSTLTIQRTQQEDSAVYLCASSSRLADSSYEQYFGPGTRLTVT.

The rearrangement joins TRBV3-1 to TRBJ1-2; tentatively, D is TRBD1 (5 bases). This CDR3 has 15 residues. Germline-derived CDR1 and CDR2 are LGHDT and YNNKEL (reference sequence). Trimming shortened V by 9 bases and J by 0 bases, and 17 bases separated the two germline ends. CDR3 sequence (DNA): TGTGCCAGTAGTCGCCGGGACCTAGCTAACTATGGCTACACCTTC. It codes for CASSRRDLANYGYTF. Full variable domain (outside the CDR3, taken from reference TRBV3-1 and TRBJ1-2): DTAVSQTPKYLVTQMGNDKSIKCEQNLGHDTMYWYKQDSKKFLKIMFSYNNKELIINETVPNRFSPKSPDKAHLNLHINSLELGDSAVYFCASSRRDLANYGYTFGSGTRLTVV.

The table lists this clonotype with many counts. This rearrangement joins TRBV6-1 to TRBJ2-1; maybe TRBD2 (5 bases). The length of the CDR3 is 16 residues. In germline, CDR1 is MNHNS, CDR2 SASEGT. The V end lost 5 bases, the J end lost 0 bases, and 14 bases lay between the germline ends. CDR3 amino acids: CASSTGNPTSYNEQFF. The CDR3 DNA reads TGTGCCAGCAGTACGGGGAACCCAACCTCCTACAATGAGCAGTTCTTC.

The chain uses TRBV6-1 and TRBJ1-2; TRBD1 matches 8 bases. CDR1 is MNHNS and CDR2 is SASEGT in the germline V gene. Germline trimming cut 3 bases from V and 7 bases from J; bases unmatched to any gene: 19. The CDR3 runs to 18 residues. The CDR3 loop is CASSEGQGAVPLLPGYTF. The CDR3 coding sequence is TGTGCCAGCAGTGAGGGGCAGGGGGCGGTACCCCTTTTGCCTGGCTACACCTTC.

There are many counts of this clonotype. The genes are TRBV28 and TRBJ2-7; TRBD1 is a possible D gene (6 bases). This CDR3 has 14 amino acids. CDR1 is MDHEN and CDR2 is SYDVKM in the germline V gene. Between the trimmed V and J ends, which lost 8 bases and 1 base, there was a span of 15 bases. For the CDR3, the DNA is TGTGCCAGCGGAAACAGGGTTACGTCCTACGAGCAGTACTTC. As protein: CASGNRVTSYEQYF. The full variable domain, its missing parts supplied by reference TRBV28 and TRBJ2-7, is DVKVTQSSRYLVKRTGEKVFLECVQDMDHENMFWYRQDPGLGLRLIYFSYDVKMKEKGDIPEGYSVSREKKERFSLILESASTNQTSMYLCASGNRVTSYEQYFGPGTRLTVT.

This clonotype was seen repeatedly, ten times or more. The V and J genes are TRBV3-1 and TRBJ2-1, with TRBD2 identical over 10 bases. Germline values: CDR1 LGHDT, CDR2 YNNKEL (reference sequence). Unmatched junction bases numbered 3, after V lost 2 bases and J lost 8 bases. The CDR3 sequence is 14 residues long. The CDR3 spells CASSQLAGAYEQFF. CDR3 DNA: TGTGCCAGCAGCCAACTAGCGGGAGCGTATGAGCAGTTCTTC.

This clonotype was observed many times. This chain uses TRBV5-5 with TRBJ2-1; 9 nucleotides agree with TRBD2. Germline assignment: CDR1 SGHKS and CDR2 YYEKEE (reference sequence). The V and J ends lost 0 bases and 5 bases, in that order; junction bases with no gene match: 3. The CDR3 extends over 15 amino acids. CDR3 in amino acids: CASSLVLAGNNEQFF. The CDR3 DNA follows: TGTGCCAGCAGCTTGGTTCTAGCGGGAAACAATGAGCAGTTCTTC.

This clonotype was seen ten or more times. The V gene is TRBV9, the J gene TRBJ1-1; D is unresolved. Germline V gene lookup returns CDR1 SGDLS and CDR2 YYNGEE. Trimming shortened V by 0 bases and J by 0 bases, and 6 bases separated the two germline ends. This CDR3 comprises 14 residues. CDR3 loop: CASSVVQMNTEAFF. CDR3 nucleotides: TGTGCCAGCAGCGTAGTGCAGATGAACACTGAAGCTTTCTTT.

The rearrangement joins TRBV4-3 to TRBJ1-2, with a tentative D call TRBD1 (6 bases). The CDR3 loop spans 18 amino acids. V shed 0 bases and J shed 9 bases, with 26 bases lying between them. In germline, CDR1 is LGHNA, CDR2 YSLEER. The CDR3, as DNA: TGCGCCAGCAGCCAAGATATGATAATGGGGGCCCGGAGTGTAAGCTACACCTTC. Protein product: CASSQDMIMGARSVSYTF.

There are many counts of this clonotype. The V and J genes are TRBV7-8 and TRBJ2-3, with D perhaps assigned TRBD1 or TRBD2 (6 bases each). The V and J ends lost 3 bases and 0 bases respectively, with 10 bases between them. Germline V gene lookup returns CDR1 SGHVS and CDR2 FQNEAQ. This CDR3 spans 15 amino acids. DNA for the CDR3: TGTGCCAGCAGCTTCGGGGGCCCTAGCACAGATACGCAGTATTTT. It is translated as CASSFGGPSTDTQYF.

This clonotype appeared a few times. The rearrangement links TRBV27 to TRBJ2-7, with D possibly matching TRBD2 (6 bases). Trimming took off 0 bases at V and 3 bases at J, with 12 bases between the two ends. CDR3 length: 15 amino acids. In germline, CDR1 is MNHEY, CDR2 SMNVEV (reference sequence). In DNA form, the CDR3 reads TGTGCCAGCAGTTTATCCATGGGACTGAGCTACGAGCAGTACTTC. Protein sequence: CASSLSMGLSYEQYF.

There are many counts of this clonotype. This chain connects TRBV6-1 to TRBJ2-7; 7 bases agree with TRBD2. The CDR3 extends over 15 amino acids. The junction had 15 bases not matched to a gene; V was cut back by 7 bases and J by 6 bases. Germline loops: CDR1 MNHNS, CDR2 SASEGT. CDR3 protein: CASTPAGLPRREQYF. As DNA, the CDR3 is TGTGCCAGCACCCCGGCGGGACTACCCCGGCGCGAGCAGTACTTC.